These 11 T cell receptor beta chains share one sample of origin, sequenced in a study of radiation and T cells in renal cell carcinoma. Sequenced by immunoSEQ multiplex PCR; TCRdb stores in-frame clones only, minus some. The sample lists more than 75,000 clones; 82% were seen once. Time point of the sample: baseline pretreatment blood. Specified treatment: 15 Gy SBRT to primary tumor, nephrectomy 4 weeks later. The source was blood, collected from a patient whose treatment included radiotherapy and nephrectomy. These receptors were collected from a man aged 60-69 years with renal cell carcinoma.

This chain uses TRBV29-1 with TRBJ2-2; the D gene is possibly TRBD1 (6 bases). This CDR3 has 15 amino acids. Germline V gene lookup returns CDR1 SQVTM and CDR2 ANQGSEA. Between the trimmed V and J ends, which lost 0 bases and 4 bases, there was a span of 12 bases. The CDR3 sequence is CSVEDERGFTGELFF. The DNA of the CDR3 is TGCAGCGTTGAAGACGAGAGGGGGTTCACCGGGGAGCTGTTTTTT.

This clone turned up a few times. The V call is TRBV6-1, the J call TRBJ2-7; possibly TRBD1 or TRBD2 for D (5 bases each). There are 14 residues in the CDR3. Germline CDR1 and CDR2: MNHNS and SASEGT. Trimming took 6 bases from V and 0 from J, leaving 12 bases between them. Written as DNA, the CDR3 is TGTGCCAGCAGCCGGGACCGAAGCTCCTACGAGCAGTACTTC. Protein product: CASSRDRSSYEQYF.

The chain couples TRBV7-2 to TRBJ2-5; no definite D call. Trimming shortened V by 5 bases and J by 3 bases, and 13 bases separated the two germline ends. The germline V gene has CDR1 SGHTA and CDR2 FQGNSA. The CDR3 contains 14 residues. CDR3 sequence: CASSPQSYKETQYF. Written as DNA, the CDR3 is TGTGCCAGCAGCCCCCAATCCTACAAAGAGACCCAGTACTTC.

This sequence joins TRBV29-1 and TRBJ2-3; TRBD2 matches 7 bases. V lost 2 bases and J lost 3; bases outside the gene matches: 8. The CDR3 contains 15 residues. CDR1 and CDR2 (germline): SQVTM, ANQGSEA. This CDR3 is CSVETPPGGTDTQYF. In nucleotides, the CDR3 is TGCAGCGTTGAAACCCCCCCCGGGGGGACAGATACGCAGTATTTT.

The chain uses TRBV19 and TRBJ1-1, with a possible D match to TRBD1 (5 bases). Germline V CDR1 and CDR2: LNHDA, SQIVND (reference sequence). The CDR3 covers 14 residues. Trimming took 5 bases from V and 2 from J, leaving 12 bases between them. CDR3 in DNA: TGTGCCAGTAGTGACCAGGGATTCAACACTGAAGCTTTCTTT. Translation gives CASSDQGFNTEAFF.

The CDR3 DNA is TGTGCCAGCAGCGTAGAAATATCCGGGGAGCTGTTTTTT. Its protein is CASSVEISGELFF. The chain employs TRBV7-2 and TRBJ2-2, with D unclear. CDR1 is SGHTA and CDR2 is FQGNSA in the germline V gene. The CDR3 runs to 13 residues. V was trimmed by 5 bases and J by 6 bases, leaving 10 bases between them.

The chain carries TRBV9 and TRBJ2-7; possibly TRBD2 for D (6 bases). V lost 3 bases and J 2 bases, leaving 12 bases between the germline ends. CDR3 length: 14 residues. The germline V gene encodes CDR1 SGDLS and CDR2 YYNGEE. CDR3 bases: TGTGCCAGCAGCGCGGGACTGACAACCTACGAGCAGTACTTC. The encoded protein is CASSAGLTTYEQYF.

V is TRBV27 and J is TRBJ1-5; D is ambiguous. Germline CDR1 and CDR2: MNHEY and SMNVEV (reference sequence). V was cut by 7 bases and J by 0 bases, with 13 bases left in between. The CDR3 totals 15 residues. The CDR3 region is CASMLFLYSNQPQHF. The CDR3, as DNA: TGTGCCAGCATGTTGTTCCTCTATAGCAATCAGCCCCAGCATTTT.

This clone was seen only a few times. V usage is TRBV9 and J usage is TRBJ2-1; TRBD2 aligns across 8 bases. The junction had 7 bases not matched to a gene; V was cut back by 2 bases and J by 6 bases. This CDR3 region has 15 residues. CDR1 is SGDLS, CDR2 YYNGEE, per germline. As DNA, the CDR3 is TGTGCCAGCAGCGTCCTAGCGGGTACCTTCAATGAGCAGTTCTTC. Its translation: CASSVLAGTFNEQFF.

V usage is TRBV18 and J usage is TRBJ2-7; D is uncertain. V lost 0 bases to trimming and J lost 1 base, with 22 bases between them. The CDR3 loop spans 19 amino acids. Looked up from germline, CDR1 is KGHSH and CDR2 is LQKENI. In nucleotides, the CDR3 is TGTGCCAGCTCACCACCCGGATTTTCGTTACGAGCCACATCCTACGAGCAGTACTTC. It codes for CASSPPGFSLRATSYEQYF.

V gene TRBV29-1 combines with J gene TRBJ2-3; 7 bases fit TRBD2. Looked up from germline, CDR1 is SQVTM and CDR2 is ANQGSEA. V shed 4 bases and J 13 bases; nucleotides not matched to a gene: 8. This CDR3 spans 11 amino acids. The CDR3 DNA is TGCAGCGTTGTGGCGGGAGCGGGGAAGTATTTT. This gives the protein CSVVAGAGKYF.